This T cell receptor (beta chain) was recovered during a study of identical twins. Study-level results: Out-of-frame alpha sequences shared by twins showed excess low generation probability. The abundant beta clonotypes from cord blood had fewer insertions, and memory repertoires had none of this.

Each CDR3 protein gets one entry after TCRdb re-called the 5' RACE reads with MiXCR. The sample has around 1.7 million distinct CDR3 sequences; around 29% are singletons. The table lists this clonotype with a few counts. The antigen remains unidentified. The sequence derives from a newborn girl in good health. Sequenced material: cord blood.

CDR3 region: CASSQISGGITDTQYF. The DNA of the CDR3 is TGTGCCAGCAGCCAAATCTCGGGGGGTATCACAGATACGCAGTATTTT. V is TRBV3-1 and J is TRBJ2-3, with TRBD2 matching over 7 bases. From germline, CDR1 is LGHDT and CDR2 YNNKEL (reference sequence). The CDR3 has 16 residues. V lost 2 bases to trimming and J lost 2 bases; unmatched junction nucleotides: 7.